The 27 T cell receptor beta chains below were found in one sample sequenced in a study of shared clonotypes between healthy human individuals. Clones were read by immunoSEQ multiplex PCR, and TCRdb kept only the in-frame ones, dropping some. Altogether some 630,000 clones are present, approximately 75% being singletons, with the ten largest covering roughly 1.8%. The material sequenced was memory CD4+ T cells sorted from blood. Subset denoted: CD45RA-negative fraction. These receptors were collected from a woman in her thirties in good health.

The rearrangement joins TRBV28 to TRBJ2-2, with a weak D call TRBD1 (6 bases). Germline V gene sequence: CDR1 MDHEN, CDR2 SYDVKM. Trimming removed 5 bases from V and 5 bases from J, with 15 bases in between. This CDR3 contains 15 residues. CDR3 residues: CASSHRDKRTGELFF. The DNA for the CDR3 is TGTGCCAGCAGTCACCGGGACAAGAGGACCGGGGAGCTGTTTTTT.

A remark on this clone: This CDR3 is also generated by other DNA sequences in the sample. The chain combines TRBV10-3 with TRBJ2-3, with D unresolved. The V gene's germline CDR1 is ENHRY and CDR2 SYGVKD. CDR3 length: 12 amino acids. V lost 0 bases and J lost 2, with 0 bases in between. The chain's CDR3 is CAISESTDTQYF. CDR3 DNA sequence: TGTGCCATCAGTGAGTCCACAGATACGCAGTATTTT.

Only one count was recorded for this clone. This same CDR3 is encoded by further DNA sequences in the sample. This chain links TRBV18 with TRBJ1-1; D is possibly TRBD1 (6 bases). V was trimmed by 3 bases and J by 3 bases, leaving 8 bases between them. Germline V gene sequence: CDR1 KGHSH, CDR2 LQKENI. The CDR3 totals 13 residues. CDR3 nucleotide sequence: TGTGCCAGCTCACCGACAGGAGACACTGAAGCTTTCTTT. It encodes CASSPTGDTEAFF.

As concerns this clone: Other DNA sequences in this sample translate to the same CDR3. DNA for the CDR3: TGTGCCAGCAGCCCGTATCTGAACACTGAAGCTTTCTTT. This translates into CASSPYLNTEAFF. This chain joins TRBV7-2 and TRBJ1-1; D is ambiguous. The CDR3 loop spans 13 amino acids. CDR1 and CDR2 from the germline V gene are SGHTA and FQGNSA. The germline V and J ends were trimmed by 5 bases and 0 bases, with 7 bases remaining between them.

The chain is built from TRBV6-1 and TRBJ2-2; D possibly corresponds to TRBD1 (6 bases). The V end was cut by 4 bases, the J end by 3 bases, with 15 bases between. The CDR3 is made up of 16 amino acids. Germline values: CDR1 MNHNS, CDR2 SASEGT. Here the CDR3 reads CASSGTGQFYTGELFF. The CDR3 bases are TGTGCCAGCAGTGGAACCGGACAGTTTTACACCGGGGAGCTGTTTTTT.

CDR3 bases: TGTGCCAGCAGCTCGCGTCCGGGACAGGGGTTCTATGGCTACACCTTC. Amino acids: CASSSRPGQGFYGYTF. This sequence joins TRBV7-2 and TRBJ1-2, with TRBD1 identical over 10 bases. The CDR3 has 16 amino acids. Germline V gene data show CDR1 as SGHTA and CDR2 as FQGNSA. The trim removed 4 bases at V and 4 bases at J, leaving 9 bases unmatched. The whole variable domain, filled in from reference TRBV7-2 and TRBJ1-2, reads GAGVSQSPSNKVTEKGKDVELRCDPISGHTALYWYRQSLGQGLEFLIYFQGNSAPDKSGLPSDRFSAERTGGSVSTLTIQRTQQEDSAVYLCASSSRPGQGFYGYTFGSGTRLTVV.

The chain's CDR3 is CASSISGGGYNEQFF. CDR3 bases: TGTGCCAGTAGTATAAGTGGAGGGGGATACAATGAGCAGTTCTTC. The rearrangement uses TRBV19 and TRBJ2-1; D could derive from TRBD1 or TRBD2 (6 bases each). Germline CDR1 reads LNHDA; CDR2 reads SQIVND (reference sequence). This CDR3 spans 15 amino acids. V was cut by 2 bases and J by 4 bases, with 12 bases left in between.

J is TRBJ2-3 and V is TRBV5-1; 8 nucleotides line up with TRBD2. CDR3 length equals 15 residues. Germline CDR1 SGHRS, CDR2 YFSETQ. Unmatched junction bases numbered 9, after V lost 6 bases and J lost 3 bases. This CDR3 reads CASTPLGRGTDTQYF. Here the CDR3 DNA reads TGCGCCAGCACCCCTCTCGGGAGGGGGACAGATACGCAGTATTTT.

The chain joins TRBV21-1 to TRBJ2-7; TRBD1, the table's D call, lacks a check against the DNA. TRBV21-1 is flagged as a pseudogene. The CDR3 consists of 16 residues. The CDR3 nucleotides read TGTGCCAGCAGTTCGGATCGACAGGGAGGATCGTACGAGCAGTACTTC. Protein product: CASSSDRQGGSYEQYF.

The rearrangement joins TRBV19 to TRBJ1-5, with D possibly TRBD1 on 5 matching bases. Trimming pared 10 bases from V and 4 bases from J, leaving 14 bases between. CDR3 length equals 13 residues. CDR1 LNHDA and CDR2 SQIVND come from the germline V gene (reference sequence). For the CDR3, the DNA is TGTGCCAACCCAAGGGGTTGGAATCAGCCCCAGCATTTT. Translation: CANPRGWNQPQHF.

The chain has TRBV19 and TRBJ1-1, with TRBD1 as a possible D gene (6 bases). The CDR3 runs to 12 residues. CDR1 is LNHDA and CDR2 is SQIVND in the germline V gene (reference sequence). V was trimmed by 8 bases and J by 10 bases, leaving 17 bases between them. CDR3 residues: CASQRAGEGAFF. The CDR3 DNA sequence: TGTGCCAGTCAAAGGGCAGGGGAAGGAGCTTTCTTT.

The gene calls are TRBV28 and TRBJ2-1; 7 bases agree with TRBD1. The J segment lost 0 bases and the V segment lost 6 bases, leaving 8 bases of the junction unmatched. The CDR3 totals 16 residues. Germline lookup yields CDR1 MDHEN and CDR2 SYDVKM. The CDR3 coding sequence is TGTGCCAGCAGGCCTGCAGGGGGAGCCTCCTACAATGAGCAGTTCTTC. It yields the protein CASRPAGGASYNEQFF.

Remarks on this clone: The junction departs from the called germline gene at one end, perhaps through a read error. This sample includes further DNA sequences coding for the same CDR3. The rearrangement links TRBV20-1 to TRBJ2-5; no definite D call. The J call may be faulty, since TRBJ2-7 better matches the DNA end. There are 10 residues in the CDR3. CDR1 and CDR2 from the germline V gene are DFQATT and SNEGSKA (reference sequence). CDR3 in amino acids: CSARSSEQYF. CDR3 DNA: TGCAGTGCCAGGTCCTCCGAGCAGTACTTC.

The V call is TRBV28, the J call TRBJ2-1, with TRBD2 matching 8 bases. The CDR3 runs to 15 residues. The trim removed 7 bases at V and 8 bases at J, leaving 13 bases unmatched. Germline V gene sequence: CDR1 MDHEN, CDR2 SYDVKM. Here the CDR3 reads CASTGGDPGYHEQFF. CDR3 nucleotides: TGTGCCAGCACCGGGGGGGATCCAGGGTACCATGAGCAGTTCTTC.

The gene calls are TRBV6-6 and TRBJ2-6, with D perhaps given as TRBD1 or TRBD2 (6 bases each). The ends were cut back, 9 bases at V and 1 base at J, with 10 bases in the middle. This CDR3 spans 14 amino acids. Germline V gene data show CDR1 as MNHNY and CDR2 as SVGAGI (reference sequence). As DNA, the CDR3 is TGTGCCAGTACAGGGACTTCTGGGGCCAACGTCCTGACTTTC. Amino acids: CASTGTSGANVLTF.

This sequence joins TRBV5-8 and TRBJ2-3; tentatively, D is TRBD2 (5 bases). The CDR3 is 15 residues long. The V end was cut by 1 base, the J end by 2 bases, with 11 bases between. CDR1 SGHTS and CDR2 YDEGEE come from the germline V gene. The CDR3 is CASSLFGGHTDTQYF. CDR3 sequence (DNA): TGTGCCAGCAGCTTGTTTGGCGGGCACACAGATACGCAGTATTTT.

This clone was observed a single time. The gene calls are TRBV18 and TRBJ1-2; D not certain. Germline loops: CDR1 KGHSH, CDR2 LQKENI. This CDR3 is 13 amino acids long. Trimming shortened V by 2 bases and J by 1 base, and 5 bases separated the two germline ends. The CDR3 nucleotides are TGTGCCAGCTCACCAGCAGATAACTATGGCTACACCTTC. Protein sequence: CASSPADNYGYTF.

This clone was seen only a few times. The gene calls are TRBV19 and TRBJ1-1; D call uncertain. From germline, CDR1 is LNHDA and CDR2 SQIVND (reference sequence). This CDR3 region has 13 residues. V lost 3 bases and J lost 5, with 10 bases in between. The CDR3 is CASSILGETEAFF. As DNA, the CDR3 is TGTGCCAGTAGTATTTTGGGAGAGACTGAAGCTTTCTTT.

Notes on this clone: This could be a read error, since a much larger clone is one nucleotide away. J is TRBJ2-1 and V is TRBV7-3; D unresolved. The CDR3 has 12 amino acids. V was pared by 2 bases and J by 4 bases, with 3 bases between. CDR1 and CDR2 (germline): SGHTA, FQGTGA. The CDR3 bases are TGTGCCAGCAGCTTAGATTACAATGAGCAGTTCTTC. Translating gives CASSLDYNEQFF. The complete variable domain, with remaining parts taken from reference TRBV7-3 and TRBJ2-1, reads GAGVSQTPSNKVTEKGKYVELRCDPISGHTALYWYRQSLGQGPEFLIYFQGTGAADDSGLPNDRFFAVRPEGSVSTLKIQRTERGDSAVYLCASSLDYNEQFFGPGTRLTVL.

This sequence joins TRBV7-2 and TRBJ2-2; a possible D gene is TRBD2 (6 bases). Trimming took 5 bases from V and 1 from J, leaving 11 bases between them. Germline loops: CDR1 SGHTA, CDR2 FQGNSA. The CDR3 has 15 residues. CDR3: CASSTSTRNTGELFF. Here the CDR3 DNA reads TGTGCCAGCAGCACCTCGACTAGGAACACCGGGGAGCTGTTTTTT.

In nucleotides, the CDR3 is TGTGCCAGCAGTGACGAGACAGGGGGCGCTTATGGCTACACCTTC. Translated, it gives CASSDETGGAYGYTF. The chain recombines TRBV6-1 with TRBJ1-2, with 10 nucleotides matching TRBD1. The CDR3 extends over 15 amino acids. Per germline, CDR1 MNHNS and CDR2 SASEGT. The J segment lost 5 bases and the V segment lost 3 bases, leaving 6 bases of the junction unmatched.

This clone has just one count. The J gene is TRBJ2-7, the V gene TRBV27; 7 nucleotides align to TRBD2. CDR1 MNHEY and CDR2 SMNVEV come from the germline V gene (reference sequence). This CDR3 has 15 amino acids. V lost 0 bases and J lost 2; bases outside the gene matches: 4. The CDR3 spells CASSLSSGSTYEQYF. CDR3 nucleotides: TGTGCCAGCAGTTTATCTAGCGGGTCTACCTACGAGCAGTACTTC.

The CDR3 region is CASSDIKAGVDSSYEQYF. In DNA form, the CDR3 reads TGTGCCAGCAGTGACATAAAGGCTGGGGTCGACAGCTCCTACGAGCAGTACTTC. The chain has TRBV25-1 and TRBJ2-7; TRBD1 might be the D (5 bases). V lost 3 bases and J 0 bases, leaving 21 bases between the germline ends. Germline CDR1 and CDR2: MGHDK and SYGVNS. The CDR3 has 18 amino acids.

The rearrangement uses TRBV7-2 and TRBJ2-2, with TRBD1 matching 8 bases. Germline values: CDR1 SGHTA, CDR2 FQGNSA. The ends lost 0 bases at V and 7 bases at J; junction bases unmatched: 4. The CDR3 is made up of 15 amino acids. The CDR3 region has the DNA TGTGCCAGCAGCTTAGCCAGGGGGCGAAACGGGGAGCTGTTTTTT. Its translation: CASSLARGRNGELFF.

V and J are TRBV10-3 and TRBJ2-7, with D possibly matching TRBD1 (6 bases). Germline CDR1 is ENHRY and CDR2 is SYGVKD. This CDR3 spans 14 amino acids. Trimming took 3 bases from V and 2 from J, leaving 11 bases between them. CDR3 in amino acids: CAISEQGVPYEQYF. CDR3 DNA: TGTGCCATCAGTGAACAGGGAGTCCCCTACGAGCAGTACTTC.

This clone was picked up a small number of times. The V gene is TRBV27, the J gene TRBJ1-4; D gene uncertain. V lost 4 bases and J 8 bases, leaving 17 bases between the germline ends. Germline CDR1 MNHEY, CDR2 SMNVEV (reference sequence). This CDR3 comprises 15 residues. CDR3 protein: CASSSSDGGWEKLFF. CDR3 sequence (DNA): TGTGCCAGCAGTTCCTCGGACGGAGGATGGGAAAAACTGTTTTTT. The whole variable domain, remainder taken from reference TRBV27 and TRBJ1-4, is EAQVTQNPRYLITVTGKKLTVTCSQNMNHEYMSWYRQDPGLGLRQIYYSMNVEVTDKGDVPEGYKVSRKEKRNFPLILESPSPNQTSLYFCASSSSDGGWEKLFFGSGTQLSVL.

The gene calls are TRBV11-2 and TRBJ2-4; 7 bases line up with TRBD2. The CDR3 consists of 16 residues. The V segment lost 8 bases and the J segment 0 bases; nucleotides outside the gene matches: 10. Germline V gene lookup returns CDR1 SGHAT and CDR2 FQNNGV. CDR3 DNA: TGTGCCAGCGGCGGGAGCGAGGTTATAGCCAAAAACATTCAGTACTTC. It specifies CASGGSEVIAKNIQYF.